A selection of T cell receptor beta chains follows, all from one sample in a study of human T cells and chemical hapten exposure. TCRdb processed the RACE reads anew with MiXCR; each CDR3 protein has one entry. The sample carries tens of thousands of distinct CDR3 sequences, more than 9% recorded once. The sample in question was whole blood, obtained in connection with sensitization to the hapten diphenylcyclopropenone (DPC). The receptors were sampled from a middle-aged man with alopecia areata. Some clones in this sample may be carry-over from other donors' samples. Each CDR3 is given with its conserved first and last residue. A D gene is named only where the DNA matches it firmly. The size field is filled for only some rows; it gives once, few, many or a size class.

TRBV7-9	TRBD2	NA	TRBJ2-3	CASSLFPTSGSTDMQYF	TGTGCCAGCAGCTTATTCCCCACTAGCGGAAGCACAGATATGCAGTATTTT
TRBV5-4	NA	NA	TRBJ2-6	CASSLGPQVTAGANVLTF	TGTGCCAGCAGCTTGGGACCCCAGGTTACGGCTGGGGCCAACGTCCTGACTTTC
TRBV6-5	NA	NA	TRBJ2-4	CASSYGGIQYF	TGTGCCAGCAGTTACGGTGGCATTCAGTACTTC
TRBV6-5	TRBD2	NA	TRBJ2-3	CASSPTSGRLHTQYF	TGTGCCAGCAGCCCGACTAGCGGGAGGCTTCATACGCAGTATTTT
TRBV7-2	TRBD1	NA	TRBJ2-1	CASSKDRATYEQFF	TGTGCCAGCAGTAAGGACAGGGCTACCTATGAGCAGTTCTTC
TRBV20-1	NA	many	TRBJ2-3	CSARRSSTDTQYF	TGCAGTGCTAGGCGGAGTAGCACAGATACGCAGTATTTT
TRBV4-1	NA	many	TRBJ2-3	CASSQGSVASTDTQYF	TGCGCCAGCAGCCAAGGATCTGTAGCTAGCACAGATACGCAGTATTTT
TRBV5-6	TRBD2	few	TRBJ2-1	CANSLAGAYNEQFF	TGTGCCAACAGCTTAGCGGGAGCGTACAATGAGCAGTTCTTC
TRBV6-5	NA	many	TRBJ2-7	CASSYEGGREQYF	TGTGCCAGCAGTTACGAAGGAGGGCGAGAGCAGTACTTC
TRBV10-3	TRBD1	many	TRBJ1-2	CAISGDRGNYGYTF	TGTGCCATCAGTGGGGACAGGGGAAACTATGGCTACACCTTC
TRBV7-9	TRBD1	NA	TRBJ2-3	CASSHRQGSSTDTQYF	TGTGCCAGCAGCCATCGACAGGGCTCTAGCACAGATACGCAGTATTTT
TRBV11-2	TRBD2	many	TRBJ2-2	CASSSDTGLAGTTGELFF	TGTGCCAGCAGCTCGGATACCGGACTAGCGGGAACCACCGGGGAGCTGTTTTTT
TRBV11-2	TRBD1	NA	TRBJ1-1	CASSFQGAVEAFF	TGTGCCAGCAGCTTCCAGGGGGCTGTTGAAGCTTTCTTT
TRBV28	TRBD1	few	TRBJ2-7	CASSQAGQGYEQYF	TGTGCCAGCAGCCAAGCGGGACAGGGATACGAGCAGTACTTC
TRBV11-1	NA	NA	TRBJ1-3	CASSSGLEDSGNTIYF	TGTGCCAGCAGCTCGGGACTGGAGGACTCTGGAAACACCATATATTTT
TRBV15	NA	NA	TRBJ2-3	CATREGVGADTQYF	TGTGCCACCAGGGAGGGCGTCGGAGCAGATACGCAGTATTTT
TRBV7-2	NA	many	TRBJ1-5	CASSLVRSQPQHF	TGTGCCAGCAGCTTAGTGCGTAGTCAGCCCCAGCATTTT
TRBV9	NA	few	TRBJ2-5	CASSVEGTRQETQYF	TGTGCCAGCAGCGTAGAGGGGACCCGACAAGAGACCCAGTACTTC
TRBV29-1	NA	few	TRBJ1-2	CSVEDGGLGYTF	TGCAGCGTTGAAGATGGGGGACTGGGCTACACCTTC
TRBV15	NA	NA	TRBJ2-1	CATSIYGDEQFF	TGTGCCACCAGCATATACGGCGATGAGCAGTTCTTC
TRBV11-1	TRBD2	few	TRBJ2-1	CASSASGSSLPRYNEQFF	TGTGCCAGCAGCGCAAGCGGGAGTTCCCTCCCTCGTTACAATGAGCAGTTCTTC
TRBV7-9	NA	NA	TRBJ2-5	CASKEVAETQYF	TGTGCCAGCAAGGAAGTGGCAGAGACCCAGTACTTC
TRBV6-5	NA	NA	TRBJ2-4	CASSREVSAKNIQYF	TGTGCCAGCAGCAGGGAGGTATCAGCCAAAAACATTCAGTACTTC
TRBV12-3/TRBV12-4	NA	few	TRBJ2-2	CASSSFSGLSNTGELFF	TGTGCCAGCAGTTCTTTCTCCGGACTGTCGAACACCGGGGAGCTGTTTTTT
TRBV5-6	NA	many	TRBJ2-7	CASSLTTSGESEQYF	TGTGCCAGCAGCTTGACAACATCGGGGGAGAGCGAGCAGTACTTC
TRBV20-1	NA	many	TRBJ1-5	CSASSVGGGADQPQHF	TGCAGTGCTAGTTCGGTTGGGGGGGGCGCAGATCAGCCCCAGCATTTT
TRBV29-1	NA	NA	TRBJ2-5	CSVTQTPGGQETQYF	TGCAGCGTTACTCAAACACCCGGCGGGCAAGAGACCCAGTACTTC
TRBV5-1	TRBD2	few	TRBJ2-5	CASSGASGSIQETQYF	TGCGCCAGCAGCGGGGCTAGCGGGAGCATCCAAGAGACCCAGTACTTC
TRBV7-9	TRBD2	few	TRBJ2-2	CAIGTSGTGELFF	TGTGCCATAGGGACTAGCGGGACCGGGGAGCTGTTTTTT
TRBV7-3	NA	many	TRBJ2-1	CASSLDGSLLNEQFF	TGTGCCAGCAGCCTAGACGGGTCCCTCTTGAATGAGCAGTTCTTC
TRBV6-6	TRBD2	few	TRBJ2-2	CASSYGLAGNTGELFF	TGTGCCAGCAGTTACGGGCTAGCGGGGAACACCGGGGAGCTGTTTTTT
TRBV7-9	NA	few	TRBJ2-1	CASSLMGGGDEQFF	TGTGCCAGCAGCTTAATGGGAGGCGGCGATGAGCAGTTCTTC
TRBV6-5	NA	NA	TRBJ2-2	CASSYGTGELFF	TGTGCCAGCAGTTACGGTACCGGGGAGCTGTTTTTT
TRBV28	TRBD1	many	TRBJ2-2	CASLQQWTGGSTGELFF	TGTGCCAGCTTACAGCAATGGACAGGGGGGTCCACCGGGGAGCTGTTTTTT
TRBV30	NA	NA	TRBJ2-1	CAQVGNKGFNNEQFF	TGTGCCCAGGTCGGGAATAAGGGGTTTAACAATGAGCAGTTCTTC
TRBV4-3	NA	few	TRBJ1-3	CASSQDPTGPSGNTIYF	TGCGCCAGCAGCCAAGATCCAACAGGTCCCTCTGGAAACACCATATATTTT
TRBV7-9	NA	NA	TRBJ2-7	CASSGESYEQYF	TGTGCCAGCAGTGGGGAATCCTACGAGCAGTACTTC
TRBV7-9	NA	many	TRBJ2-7	CASSLRTDEQYF	TGTGCCAGCAGCTTAAGGACCGACGAGCAGTACTTC
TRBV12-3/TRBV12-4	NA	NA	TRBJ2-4	CASSSNAKNIQYF	TGTGCCAGCAGTTCAAATGCCAAAAACATTCAGTACTTC
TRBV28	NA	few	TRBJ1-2	CASSPSGIYGYTF	TGTGCCAGCAGTCCGTCGGGGATTTATGGCTACACCTTC
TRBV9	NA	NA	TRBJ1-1	CASSLGGTEVFF	TGTGCCAGCAGCCTAGGGGGGACTGAAGTTTTCTTT
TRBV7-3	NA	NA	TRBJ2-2	CASSIRGRGNTGELFF	TGTGCCAGCAGCATACGGGGCAGGGGGAACACCGGGGAGCTGTTTTTT
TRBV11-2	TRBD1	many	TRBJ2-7	CASSLGTGTYEQYF	TGTGCCAGCAGCTTAGGGACAGGCACCTACGAGCAGTACTTC
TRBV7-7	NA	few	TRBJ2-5	CASSRAGMKETQYF	TGTGCCAGCAGTCGAGCGGGCATGAAAGAGACCCAGTACTTC
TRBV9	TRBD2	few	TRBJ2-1	CASSVAREGNNEQFF	TGTGCCAGCAGCGTAGCTCGGGAGGGGAACAATGAGCAGTTCTTC
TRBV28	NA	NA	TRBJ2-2	CASLWLNTGELFF	TGTGCCAGCCTTTGGTTGAACACCGGGGAGCTGTTTTTT